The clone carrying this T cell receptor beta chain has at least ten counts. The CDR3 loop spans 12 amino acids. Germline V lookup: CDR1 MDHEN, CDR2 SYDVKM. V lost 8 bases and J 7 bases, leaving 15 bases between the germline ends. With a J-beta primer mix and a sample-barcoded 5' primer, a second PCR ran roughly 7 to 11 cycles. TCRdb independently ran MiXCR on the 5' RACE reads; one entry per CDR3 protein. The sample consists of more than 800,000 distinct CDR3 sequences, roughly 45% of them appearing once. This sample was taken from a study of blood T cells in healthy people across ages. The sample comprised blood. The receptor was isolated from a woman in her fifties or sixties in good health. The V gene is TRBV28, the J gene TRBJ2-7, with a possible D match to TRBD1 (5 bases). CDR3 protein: CASGDTGDEQYF. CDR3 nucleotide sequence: TGTGCCAGCGGCGATACAGGAGATGAGCAGTACTTC.